This entry lists 17 T cell receptor beta chains sequenced from one sample in a study of T cell clonality in common variable immunodeficiency. Repertoires were generated with immunoSEQ multiplex PCR, while TCRdb's copy carries only in-frame clones and drops some. This sample comprises under 65,000 clones, none seen once only. The sample comprised peripheral blood mononuclear cells. All receptors derive from a person aged 18 to 70 in good health.

This clone was detected many times. Sequencing ends 3 residues short of the CDR3 end; the germline J gene provides the rest. The chain joins TRBV10-3 to TRBJ1-2; 8 nucleotides align to TRBD1. With 6 bases clipped from V and 0 bases from J, the junction kept 6 bases outside the gene matches. The CDR3 consists of 15 residues. Germline V lookup: CDR1 ENHRY, CDR2 SYGVKD. This CDR3 is CAISRDRLANYGYTF. CDR3 DNA (partial): TGTGCCATCAGCCGGGACAGGCTAGCTAACTATGGC.

This clone was picked up many times. Coverage ceases 3 residues before the CDR3 finishes, and the germline J gene fills in the end. The chain is built from TRBV19 and TRBJ2-3; D might be TRBD1 (5 bases). Germline V gene data show CDR1 as LNHDA and CDR2 as SQIVND (reference sequence). The CDR3 length is 15 residues. Trimming pared 8 bases from V and 0 bases from J, leaving 15 bases between. The sequenced CDR3 bases are TGTGCCAGTGCAGTCCAGGGTCCTAGCACAGATACG. As protein: CASAVQGPSTDT. Given in full, the CDR3 is CASAVQGPSTDTQYF.

In this sample, this clone turned up many times. Germline and junction disagree at one end, which may indicate a read error. The CDR3 end lies 3 residues beyond the end of the read and is filled in from the germline J gene. The chain recombines TRBV4-2 with TRBJ2-2, with D possibly being TRBD1 (6 bases). CDR1 LGHNA and CDR2 YNFKEQ come from the germline V gene. The CDR3 length is 14 residues. The CDR3 spells CASSPSQGWAELFF. The DNA read from the CDR3 is TGCGCCAGCAGCCCATCCCAGGGGTGGGCGGAG.

This clone appeared many times. The read ends 3 residues before the CDR3 terminus; that terminus is restored from the germline J gene. This sequence joins TRBV7-3 and TRBJ2-5; D may be TRBD1 (6 bases). V lost 6 bases and J lost 1, with 21 bases in between. The CDR3 sequence is 17 residues long. Germline CDR1 is SGHTA and CDR2 is FQGTGA. The CDR3 protein is CASSQRTAVMPQETQYF. CDR3 DNA, as far as it was read: TGTGCCAGCAGTCAGAGGACAGCGGTCATGCCCCAAGAGACC.

Ten or more counts support this clone. This may stem from a read error, because a much larger clone lies one nucleotide away. The read ends 3 residues early relative to the CDR3; the germline J gene fills the gap. This chain uses TRBV6-1 with TRBJ1-4, with a weak D call TRBD1 (5 bases). This CDR3 spans 16 amino acids. Germline V lookup: CDR1 MNHNS, CDR2 SASEGT. This chain's CDR3 is CASSEPTVSGANVLFF. The sequenced CDR3 bases are TGTGCCAGCAGTGAACCAACAGTCTCTGGGGCCAACGTA.

This clone has ten or more counts. Read sequence stops 3 residues before the CDR3 end, and the germline J gene provides the missing end. The V gene is TRBV29-1, the J gene TRBJ1-1; TRBD1 might be the D (5 bases). Germline CDR1 is SQVTM and CDR2 is ANQGSEA. Trimming took off 6 bases at V and 6 bases at J, with 17 bases between the two ends. The CDR3 sequence is 13 residues long. CDR3 DNA, as far as it was read: TGCAGCGTCTCCCCGGGGGTCGGGCCTGAA. This encodes CSVSPGVGPE. The entire CDR3 is CSVSPGVGPEAFF.

This clone was counted at least ten times. Coverage ceases 3 residues before the CDR3 finishes, and the germline J gene fills in the end. The chain couples TRBV7-9 to TRBJ2-1; 9 bases map to TRBD2. V shed 4 bases and J 4 bases; nucleotides not matched to a gene: 5. Per germline, CDR1 SEHNR and CDR2 FQNEAQ (reference sequence). The CDR3 runs to 15 residues. The CDR3 bases that were read are TGTGCCAGCAGCTCTACTAGCGGGCTTTACAATGAG. It codes for CASSSTSGLYNE. The complete CDR3 sequence is CASSSTSGLYNEQFF.

This clone was recorded many times. Coverage ceases 3 residues before the CDR3 finishes, and the germline J gene fills in the end. This sequence joins TRBV6-1 and TRBJ1-2, with 10 positions matching TRBD1. Per germline, CDR1 MNHNS and CDR2 SASEGT. The junction had 7 bases not matched to a gene; V was cut back by 3 bases and J by 6 bases. CDR3 size: 15 residues. CDR3 sequence reads: CASSEGQGFTDGYTF. The CDR3 DNA, read in part, is TGTGCCAGCAGTGAGGGACAGGGGTTTACGGATGGC.

This clone was recorded at least ten times. Coverage ceases 3 residues before the CDR3 finishes, and the germline J gene fills in the end. The chain links TRBV5-1 to TRBJ2-2; TRBD1 is a possible D gene (6 bases). The V and J ends lost 2 bases and 4 bases respectively, with 9 bases between them. This CDR3 contains 14 residues. Germline loops: CDR1 SGHRS, CDR2 YFSETQ. CDR3 DNA, as far as it was read: TGCGCCAGCAGCTTAACAGGGACCACCGGGGAG. Protein product: CASSLTGTTGE. The full CDR3 sequence reads CASSLTGTTGELFF.

This clone was recorded at least ten times. The read ends 3 residues early relative to the CDR3; the germline J gene fills the gap. This chain connects TRBV5-4 to TRBJ2-5; D is unresolved. CDR3 length equals 16 residues. Germline V gene lookup returns CDR1 SGHNT and CDR2 YYREEE (reference sequence). Deletions cut 0 bases from V and 0 bases from J, with 12 bases between. CDR3: CASSLGRKTYQETQYF. CDR3 DNA (partial): TGTGCCAGCAGCTTGGGCAGAAAGACATACCAAGAGACC.

This clone showed up many times. The CDR3 end lies 3 residues beyond the end of the read and is filled in from the germline J gene. The chain recombines TRBV5-1 with TRBJ2-3; a weak D match, TRBD2 (7 bases). The V gene's germline CDR1 is SGHRS and CDR2 YFSETQ. This CDR3 region has 16 residues. V was pared by 0 bases and J by 0 bases, with 11 bases between. This CDR3 reads CASSLEGGTSTDTQYF. The DNA read from the CDR3 is TGCGCCAGCAGCTTGGAGGGGGGGACGAGCACAGATACG.

With regard to this clone: The CDR3 end lies 3 residues beyond the end of the read and is filled in from the germline J gene. The V and J genes are TRBV2 and TRBJ1-2; weak D call: TRBD1 (6 bases). The CDR3 length is 14 residues. Germline CDR1 and CDR2: SNHLY and FYNNEI. The CDR3 protein is CASSDRSLASDYTF. The DNA read from the CDR3 is TGTGCCAGCAGCGACAGGAGCCTAGCCAGCGAC. Complete variable domain (other parts from reference TRBV2 and TRBJ1-2): EPEVTQTPSHQVTQMGQEVILRCVPISNHLYFYWYRQILGQKVEFLVSFYNNEISEKSEIFDDQFSVERPDGSNFTLKIRSTKLEDSAMYFCASSDRSLASDYTFGSGTRLTVV.

This clone showed up many times. The read gets to within 3 residues of the CDR3 end, and the germline J gene fills in the rest. The genes are TRBV12-3 or TRBV12-4 and TRBJ2-7; D perhaps matches TRBD1 (5 bases). CDR3 length: 14 residues. The V end lost 5 bases, the J end lost 2 bases, and 13 bases lay between the germline ends. The CDR3 DNA, read in part, is TGTGCCAGCAGTCTTCCGACAGAGACCTACGAG. Translation: CASSLPTETYE. The complete CDR3 reads CASSLPTETYEQYF.

In this sample, this clone turned up many times. The read ends 3 residues early relative to the CDR3; the germline J gene fills the gap. This chain joins TRBV20-1 and TRBJ2-5; TRBD1 agrees at 8 bases. In germline, CDR1 is DFQATT, CDR2 SNEGSKA (reference sequence). Germline trimming cut 6 bases from V and 2 bases from J; bases unmatched to any gene: 8. The CDR3 is 14 amino acids. The chain's CDR3 is CSATRQGIQETQYF. Incomplete CDR3 DNA: TGCAGTGCAACGAGACAGGGGATACAAGAGACC.

This clone was found many times. The junction differs from germline at one of its ends, possibly a read error. The CDR3 here is CASSQSTGLNTGELFF. CDR3 DNA (partial): TGCGCCAGCAGCCAATCCACAGGGTTGAACACCGGGGAG. The J gene is TRBJ2-2, the V gene TRBV4-2; D possibly corresponds to TRBD1 (6 bases). The sequenced fragment ends 3 residues before the CDR3 boundary, so the rest is inferred from the germline J gene. The CDR3 runs to 16 residues. The germline gives CDR1 LGHNA, CDR2 YNFKEQ.

This clone was counted at least ten times. The read stops 3 residues short of the end of the CDR3; the missing end is completed from the germline J gene. The chain employs TRBV19 and TRBJ2-5, with a possible D match to TRBD1 (6 bases). The CDR3 has 14 residues. Trimming removed 3 bases at V and 5 bases at J, with 13 bases between. Germline loops: CDR1 LNHDA, CDR2 SQIVND (reference sequence). CDR3: CASSIGVRGETQYF. CDR3 bases read: TGTGCCAGTAGTATTGGGGTAAGGGGGGAGACC. The full variable domain, its missing parts supplied by reference TRBV19 and TRBJ2-5, is DGGITQSPKYLFRKEGQNVTLSCEQNLNHDAMYWYRQDPGQGLRLIYYSQIVNDFQKGDIAEGYSVSREKKESFPLTVTSAQKNPTAFYLCASSIGVRGETQYFGPGTRLLVL.

This clone was counted many times. The sequence runs out 3 residues before the end of the CDR3; the remainder is reconstructed from the germline J gene. The V and J genes are TRBV7-2 and TRBJ2-6; D unclear. The CDR3 is made up of 14 amino acids. Per the germline V gene, CDR1 is SGHTA and CDR2 is FQGNSA. The ends were cut back, 5 bases at V and 0 bases at J, with 5 bases in the middle. CDR3 DNA, as far as it was read: TGTGCCAGCAGCCGTAGCTCTGGGGCCAACGTC. Protein: CASSRSSGANV. Given in full, the CDR3 is CASSRSSGANVLTF.